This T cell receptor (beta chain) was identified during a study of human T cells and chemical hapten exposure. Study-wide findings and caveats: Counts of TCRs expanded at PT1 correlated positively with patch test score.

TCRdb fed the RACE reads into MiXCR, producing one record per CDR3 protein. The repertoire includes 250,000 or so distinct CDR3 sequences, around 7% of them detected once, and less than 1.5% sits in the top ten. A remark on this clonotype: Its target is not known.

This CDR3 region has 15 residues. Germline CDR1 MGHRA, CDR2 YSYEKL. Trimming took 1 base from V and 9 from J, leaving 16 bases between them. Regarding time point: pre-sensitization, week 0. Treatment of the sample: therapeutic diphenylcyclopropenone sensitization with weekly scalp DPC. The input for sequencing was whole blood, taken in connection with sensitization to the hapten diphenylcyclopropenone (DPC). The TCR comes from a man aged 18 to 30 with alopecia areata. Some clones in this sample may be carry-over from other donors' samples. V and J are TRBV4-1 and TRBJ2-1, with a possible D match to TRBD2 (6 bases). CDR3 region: CASSQAGTPFGEQFF. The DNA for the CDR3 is TGCGCCAGCAGCCAAGCCGGGACTCCCTTTGGTGAGCAGTTCTTC.